A selection of T cell receptor beta chains follows, all from one sample in a study of cytomegalovirus exposure and HLA in healthy donors. This table comes from immunoSEQ multiplex PCR, and its TCRdb copy is limited to in-frame clones, with some not included. Here the sample spans over 200,000 clones, just over 85% being singletons. Sequencing was carried out using PBMCs. These receptors all stem from a woman aged 18-30 years in good health and CMV-seronegative. The conserved cysteine and the conserved F or W are not part of the CDR3 here.

J	V	CDR3
TRBJ2-3	TRBV2	ASRPRGASTDTQY
TRBJ2-7	TRBV18	ASSPPLAGTEQY
TRBJ2-1	TRBV6-5	ASSLGLAGLNEQF
TRBJ2-7	TRBV6-6	ASSYLTSGAYEQY
TRBJ1-2	TRBV25-1	ASSVTGGEGYT
TRBJ2-1	TRBV15	ATSVQVLSSVNSYNEQF
TRBJ2-1	TRBV27	ASSSPAGGANEQF
TRBJ2-7	TRBV5-5	ASSLAVDRGIEQY
TRBJ2-2	TRBV28	ASTRTGLNTGELF
TRBJ1-1	TRBV19	ASSVRASGTEAF
TRBJ2-3	TRBV14	ASSQDRWEDTQY
TRBJ2-2	TRBV27	ASSLRFGTGEYTGELF
TRBJ2-7	TRBV28	ASSLRGNLYEQY
TRBJ2-5	TRBV2	ASILRETQY
TRBJ1-2	TRBV19	ASAWTAGYGYT
TRBJ1-5	TRBV19	ASSTITGMGQPQH
TRBJ2-1	TRBV6-4	ASSGGTGGYNEQF
TRBJ2-1	TRBV6-1	ASSPTGFGYEQF
TRBJ1-4	TRBV7-9	ASRPNGQGHEKLF
TRBJ2-1	TRBV5-1	ASSLDRLAGGFLTMSKF
TRBJ1-5	TRBV19	ASSNFEPSPSNQPQH
TRBJ2-6	TRBV28	ASRSPVGQSGANVLT
TRBJ2-2	TRBV29-1	SAAGTAYTGELF
TRBJ2-3	TRBV27	ASSRVLGDTQY
TRBJ2-1	TRBV5-1	ASSWTSGRGGNEQF
TRBJ2-2	TRBV29-1	SVTTPDRHTGELF
TRBJ2-4	TRBV2	ASSPTSGRNIQY
TRBJ1-1	TRBV4-3	ASSHGTGGTEAF
TRBJ2-2	TRBV7-7	ASSKDRGHTGELF
TRBJ1-2	TRBV25-1	ASSDWTGPQGYT
TRBJ2-1	TRBV10-3	AIRIQGYNEQF
TRBJ2-1	TRBV7-8	ASKGREGHEQF
TRBJ1-1	TRBV5-1	ASSFQGITEAF
TRBJ1-2	TRBV28	ASSFQGASERGYT
TRBJ2-7	TRBV2	ASTGSGRAYEQY
TRBJ1-1	TRBV2	ASGLGGANTEAF
TRBJ2-7	TRBV4-1	ASSQTTSGSYEQY
TRBJ2-3	TRBV5-4	ASSLKGAVTDTQY
TRBJ1-2	TRBV7-2	ASSLVGGRGYT
TRBJ2-1	TRBV19	ASQSWRGSSYNEQF
TRBJ2-1	TRBV7-9	ASSARGLAGVNEQF
TRBJ2-5	TRBV5-1	ASSPGETQY
TRBJ2-5	TRBV9	ASSAQGLADQETQY
TRBJ2-7	TRBV7-2	ASSLRVADRAHEQY
TRBJ1-4	TRBV15	ATRSGRTATNEKLF
TRBJ1-5	TRBV5-6	ASSLGGRQPQH
TRBJ2-7	TRBV4-1	ASSQGRAGVPTGEQY
TRBJ2-5	TRBV30	AWSGLAGVRETQY
TRBJ2-7	TRBV20-1	SAFFSEQY
TRBJ2-1	TRBV19	ASVERERTHEQF
TRBJ2-7	TRBV7-7	ASSLLEGGEQY